This is a list of T cell receptor beta chains from one sample in a study of control samples from healthy donors and cancer patients. Using immunoSEQ multiplex PCR, the repertoire was profiled, and TCRdb retains in-frame clones only, with some absent. The top ten hold 20% to 30% of the sample, which has tens of thousands of clones, about 93% seen once. The sample was PBMCs. The receptors shown here come from a woman aged 45-65 years with head and neck cancer. The CDR3 runs from the conserved cysteine through the conserved F or W. Fields, in order: V gene, clone size, D gene, J gene, CDR3 length, CDR3 protein, CDR3 DNA. A D gene is named only where the DNA matches it firmly. Clone size is given for some rows only: seen once, a few or many times, or a class if the clone is expanded.

>TRBV9|.|.|TRBJ1-1|14
CAGSKGNTNTEAFF
TGTGCCGGCAGCAAGGGGAACACTAACACTGAAGCTTTCTTT
>TRBV9|.|TRBD1|TRBJ2-3|15
CASSVGGTGTDTQYF
TGTGCCAGCAGCGTAGGAGGGACAGGCACAGATACGCAGTATTTT
>TRBV18|.|TRBD1|TRBJ1-1|15
CASSRQGHPNTEAFF
TGTGCCAGCTCTCGACAGGGACACCCGAACACTGAAGCTTTCTTT
>TRBV4-2|few|TRBD2|TRBJ2-5|19
CASSRTGTSGRRAQETQYF
TGTGCCAGCAGCCGTACCGGGACTAGCGGGAGGAGGGCCCAAGAGACCCAGTACTTC
>TRBV9|.|TRBD1|TRBJ2-3|14
CASSAYRGQDTQYF
TGTGCCAGCAGCGCTTACAGGGGGCAAGATACGCAGTATTTT
>TRBV9|.|.|TRBJ1-2|15
CASSAPRDTNYGYTF
TGTGCCAGCAGCGCCCCCCGGGACACCAACTATGGCTACACCTTC
>TRBV7-2|.|TRBD2|TRBJ2-5|15
CASSLGPGGEETQYF
TGTGCCAGCAGCTTAGGACCGGGGGGAGAAGAGACCCAGTACTTC
>TRBV6-6|once|.|TRBJ1-5|14
CASTPDRDNQPQHF
TGTGCCAGCACCCCGGACAGAGACAATCAGCCCCAGCATTTT
>TRBV5-6|.|.|TRBJ2-7|14
CASNKRGRDYEQYF
TGTGCCAGCAACAAGAGAGGGCGAGACTACGAGCAGTACTTC
>TRBV28|.|TRBD2|TRBJ2-7|14
CASSSTSGRPEQYF
TGTGCCAGCAGTTCGACTAGCGGGAGACCCGAGCAGTACTTC
>TRBV30|.|.|TRBJ1-1|14
CAWSVRVLGTEAFF
TGTGCCTGGAGTGTACGGGTACTGGGGACTGAAGCTTTCTTT
>TRBV28|.|.|TRBJ1-4|11
CASSLKGKLFF
TGTGCCAGCAGTTTAAAAGGAAAACTGTTTTTT
>TRBV7-6|.|.|TRBJ1-2|13
CASSSTGGYGYTF
TGTGCCAGCAGCTCGACAGGAGGCTATGGCTACACCTTC
>TRBV10-3|.|.|TRBJ2-7|15
CAISERGGRSYEQYF
TGTGCCATCAGTGAGAGGGGGGGGCGATCCTACGAGCAGTACTTC
>TRBV2|.|.|TRBJ2-3|15
CASSGSGMGTDTQYF
TGTGCCAGCAGTGGATCAGGGATGGGCACAGATACGCAGTATTTT
>TRBV18|.|.|TRBJ1-2|14
CASSPDSLNYGYTF
TGTGCCAGCTCACCGGACAGCCTTAACTATGGCTACACCTTC
>TRBV29-1|.|.|TRBJ1-1|12
CSPEEWGREAFF
TGCAGCCCTGAGGAGTGGGGCAGGGAAGCTTTCTTT
>TRBV4-3|.|.|TRBJ2-7|15
CASSQESGLPYEQYF
TGCGCCAGCAGCCAAGAGAGTGGATTACCTTACGAGCAGTACTTC
>TRBV24-1|.|.|TRBJ1-1|14
CATSDPRRNTEAFF
TGTGCCACCAGTGACCCGAGGAGGAACACTGAAGCTTTCTTT
>TRBV11-3|.|TRBD1|TRBJ1-1|15
CASSEGTAMNTEAFF
TGTGCCAGCAGCGAGGGGACAGCCATGAACACTGAAGCTTTCTTT
>TRBV3-1/TRBV3-2|.|.|TRBJ2-2|14
CASSFRTYTGELFF
TGTGCCAGCAGTTTTAGGACTTACACCGGGGAGCTGTTTTTT
>TRBV19|.|.|TRBJ1-5|12
CASSARDQPQHF
TGTGCCAGTAGTGCCAGGGATCAGCCCCAGCATTTT
>TRBV5-6|.|.|TRBJ2-7|14
CASSPLLAVGEQYF
TGTGCCAGCAGCCCGTTACTAGCAGTGGGCGAGCAGTACTTC
>TRBV5-8|.|.|TRBJ1-1|15
CASSTRDGREGKAFF
TGTGCCAGCAGCACCCGGGACGGCAGGGAGGGGAAAGCTTTCTTT
>TRBV3-1/TRBV3-2|.|TRBD2|TRBJ2-5|15
CASSQELAIQETQYF
TGTGCCAGCAGCCAAGAACTAGCGATCCAAGAGACCCAGTACTTC